This T cell receptor beta chain was documented in a study of sequential checkpoint blockade in melanoma. This clone has a handful of counts. The CDR3 covers 15 residues. V lost 4 bases, J lost 6 bases, and 12 bases stayed unmatched. Germline CDR1 is SGHRS and CDR2 is YFSETQ. Treatment: randomized to nivolumab then ipilimumab (arm A) or the reverse (arm B). Method: immunoSEQ multiplex PCR; TCRdb's copy keeps in-frame clones and lacks some. The table includes roughly 20,000 clones, roughly 80% detected once. The starting material was CD8+ T cells sorted from blood (inferred from file names), obtained from a patient given nivolumab and ipilimumab in sequence. This clonotype originated in a human donor with melanoma. J is TRBJ1-2 and V is TRBV5-1; the match to TRBD1 covers 7 bases. The CDR3: CASSPWTGLADGYTF. CDR3 in DNA: TGCGCCAGCAGCCCCTGGACAGGCCTAGCAGATGGCTACACCTTC.